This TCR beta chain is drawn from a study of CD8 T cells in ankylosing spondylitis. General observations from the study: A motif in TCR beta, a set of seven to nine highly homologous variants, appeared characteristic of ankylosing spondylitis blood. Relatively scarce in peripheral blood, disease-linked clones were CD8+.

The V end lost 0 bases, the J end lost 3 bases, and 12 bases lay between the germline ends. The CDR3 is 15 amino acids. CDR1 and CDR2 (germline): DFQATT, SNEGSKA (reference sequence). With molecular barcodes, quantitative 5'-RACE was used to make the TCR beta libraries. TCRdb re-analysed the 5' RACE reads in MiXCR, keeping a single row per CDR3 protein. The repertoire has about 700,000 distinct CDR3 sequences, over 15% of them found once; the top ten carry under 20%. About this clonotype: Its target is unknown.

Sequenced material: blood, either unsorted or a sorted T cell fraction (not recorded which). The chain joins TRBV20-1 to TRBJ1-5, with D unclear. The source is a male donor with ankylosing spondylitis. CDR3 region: CSARDVGLVNQPQHF. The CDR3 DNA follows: TGCAGTGCTAGAGATGTAGGGCTGGTCAATCAGCCCCAGCATTTT.